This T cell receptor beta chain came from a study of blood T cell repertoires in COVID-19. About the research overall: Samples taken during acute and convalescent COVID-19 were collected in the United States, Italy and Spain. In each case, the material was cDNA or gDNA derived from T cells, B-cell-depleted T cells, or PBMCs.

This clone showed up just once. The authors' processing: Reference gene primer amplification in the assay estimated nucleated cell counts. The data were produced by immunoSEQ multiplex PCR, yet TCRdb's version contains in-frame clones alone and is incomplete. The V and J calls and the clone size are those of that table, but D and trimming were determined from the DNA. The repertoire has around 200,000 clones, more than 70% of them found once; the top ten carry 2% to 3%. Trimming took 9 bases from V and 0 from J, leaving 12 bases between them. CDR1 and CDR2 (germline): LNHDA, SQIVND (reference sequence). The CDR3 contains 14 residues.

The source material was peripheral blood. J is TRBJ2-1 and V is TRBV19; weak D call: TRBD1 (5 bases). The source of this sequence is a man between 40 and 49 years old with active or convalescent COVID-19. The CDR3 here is CASQGRSSYNEQFF. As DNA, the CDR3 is TGTGCCAGCCAGGGTCGAAGCTCCTACAATGAGCAGTTCTTC.